This T cell receptor (beta chain) stems from a study of shared clonotypes between healthy human individuals. Whole-study context: Each donor had three CD4 naive, three CD4 memory, two CD8 naive and one CD8 memory plate.

Germline V gives CDR1 SGHRS, CDR2 YFSETQ. The CDR3 loop spans 15 amino acids. V gave up 6 bases and J gave up 3 bases; unmatched junction bases: 12. CD45RA+ naive and CD45RA-negative memory subsets were separated from CD4+ cells. Every immunoSEQ plate was one replicate of a subset's evenly spread DNA. Using immunoSEQ multiplex PCR, the repertoire was profiled, and TCRdb retains in-frame clones only, with some absent. The sample lists 2 million to 3 million clones, 93% seen once, with 0.36% in the top ten. The V call is TRBV5-1, the J call TRBJ2-7, with 7 bases matching TRBD2. Sample: naive CD4+ T cells from PBMCs. Subset given: CD45RA+ positively selected. The clonotype was recovered from a man aged 18 to 30 in good health. Some clones in this sample may be carry-over from other donors' samples. The CDR3 nucleotides read TGCGCCAGCACCGAACCAGGGAGGGCCGGCTACGAGCAGTACTTC. Protein product: CASTEPGRAGYEQYF.